This is a list of T cell receptor beta chains from one sample in a study of blood T cell repertoires in COVID-19. Sequenced by immunoSEQ multiplex PCR; TCRdb stores in-frame clones only, minus some. The data show 250,000 or so clones, with just under 90% seen just once and 4.1% held by the top ten. The specimen sequenced was PBMCs or T cells enriched from blood (not recorded which). The receptors stem from a woman aged 25 to 45 with acute COVID-19. CDR3s include the opening cysteine and the closing phenylalanine or tryptophan. D genes are given only for firm matches. Where a row states a size, it is once, few, many or the class of an expanded clone; other rows omit it.

cdr3_length: 16
j_call: TRBJ2-3
v_call: TRBV5-1
clone_size: .
d_call: TRBD2
cdr3_aa: CASSLASSGSSDTQYF
cdr3_nt: TGCGCCAGCAGCTTGGCGTCTAGCGGGAGTTCAGATACGCAGTATTTT

cdr3_length: 17
j_call: TRBJ2-1
v_call: TRBV28
clone_size: .
d_call: .
cdr3_aa: CASSFAATGNSYNEQFF
cdr3_nt: TGTGCCAGCAGTTTCGCTGCGACAGGCAACTCCTACAATGAGCAGTTCTTC

cdr3_length: 14
j_call: TRBJ2-7
v_call: TRBV28
clone_size: once
d_call: .
cdr3_aa: CASGSFEASYEQYF
cdr3_nt: TGTGCCAGCGGATCTTTCGAGGCTTCCTACGAGCAGTACTTC

cdr3_length: 16
j_call: TRBJ2-2
v_call: TRBV15
clone_size: .
d_call: TRBD1
cdr3_aa: CATSSFGTGNTGELFF
cdr3_nt: TGTGCCACCAGCAGTTTCGGGACAGGGAACACCGGGGAGCTGTTTTTT

cdr3_length: 17
j_call: TRBJ2-1
v_call: TRBV11-2
clone_size: .
d_call: .
cdr3_aa: CASSLDNWRGAYNEQFF
cdr3_nt: TGTGCCAGCAGCTTAGATAATTGGAGGGGCGCCTACAATGAGCAGTTCTTC

cdr3_length: 16
j_call: TRBJ2-1
v_call: TRBV7-6
clone_size: .
d_call: TRBD2
cdr3_aa: CASSPTSGVSYNEQFF
cdr3_nt: TGTGCCAGCAGCCCGACTAGCGGAGTCTCCTACAATGAGCAGTTCTTC

cdr3_length: 13
j_call: TRBJ1-5
v_call: TRBV27
clone_size: once
d_call: TRBD1
cdr3_aa: CASRTGSNQPQHF
cdr3_nt: TGTGCCAGCCGGACAGGAAGCAATCAGCCCCAGCATTTT

cdr3_length: 13
j_call: TRBJ1-4
v_call: TRBV24-1
clone_size: once
d_call: .
cdr3_aa: CATSGQATEKLFF
cdr3_nt: TGTGCCACCAGTGGCCAGGCGACCGAAAAACTGTTTTTT

cdr3_length: 14
j_call: TRBJ1-3
v_call: TRBV4-3
clone_size: .
d_call: .
cdr3_aa: CASSQGQTGNTIYF
cdr3_nt: TGCGCCAGCAGCCAAGGACAGACTGGAAACACCATATATTTT

cdr3_length: 16
j_call: TRBJ2-5
v_call: TRBV11-3
clone_size: few
d_call: TRBD1
cdr3_aa: CASSDPSPGQGETQYF
cdr3_nt: TGTGCCAGCAGCGACCCATCCCCGGGACAGGGAGAGACCCAGTACTTC

cdr3_length: 16
j_call: TRBJ2-1
v_call: TRBV3-1/TRBV3-2
clone_size: .
d_call: TRBD2
cdr3_aa: CASSQGGSGAPNEQFF
cdr3_nt: TGTGCCAGCAGCCAAGGCGGGAGCGGGGCCCCCAATGAGCAGTTCTTC

cdr3_length: 19
j_call: TRBJ2-1
v_call: TRBV4-1
clone_size: .
d_call: TRBD2
cdr3_aa: CASSLLFSWGTSGNNEQFF
cdr3_nt: TGCGCCAGCAGCCTCTTATTCTCCTGGGGGACTAGCGGAAACAATGAGCAGTTCTTC

cdr3_length: 18
j_call: TRBJ2-6
v_call: TRBV28
clone_size: .
d_call: .
cdr3_aa: CASSLLGGAVTGANVLTF
cdr3_nt: TGTGCCAGCAGTTTGTTAGGGGGGGCCGTAACTGGGGCCAACGTCCTGACTTTC

cdr3_length: 18
j_call: TRBJ2-1
v_call: TRBV7-9
clone_size: .
d_call: TRBD2
cdr3_aa: CATPQGRKVAGGGDEQFF
cdr3_nt: TGTGCCACTCCACAGGGGCGGAAGGTAGCGGGAGGTGGTGATGAGCAGTTCTTC

cdr3_length: 16
j_call: TRBJ2-7
v_call: TRBV5-5
clone_size: once
d_call: TRBD2
cdr3_aa: CASSLAITSGRNEQYF
cdr3_nt: TGTGCCAGCAGCTTGGCCATCACTAGCGGGAGGAACGAGCAGTACTTC

cdr3_length: 13
j_call: TRBJ2-2
v_call: TRBV6-4
clone_size: once
d_call: .
cdr3_aa: CASSETRSGELFF
cdr3_nt: TGTGCCAGCAGTGAAACGAGATCCGGGGAGCTGTTTTTT

cdr3_length: 14
j_call: TRBJ2-7
v_call: TRBV28
clone_size: .
d_call: .
cdr3_aa: CASQYMGAPYEQYF
cdr3_nt: TGTGCCAGCCAATATATGGGAGCCCCCTACGAGCAGTACTTC

cdr3_length: 15
j_call: TRBJ2-3
v_call: TRBV4-1
clone_size: .
d_call: .
cdr3_aa: CASSEPLASTDTQYF
cdr3_nt: TGCGCCAGCAGCGAACCCCTAGCTAGCACAGATACGCAGTATTTT

cdr3_length: 18
j_call: TRBJ1-5
v_call: TRBV10-3
clone_size: .
d_call: TRBD1
cdr3_aa: CAISESLFGGQGEQPQHF
cdr3_nt: TGTGCCATCAGTGAGTCCCTGTTTGGGGGGCAGGGGGAACAGCCCCAGCATTTT

cdr3_length: 14
j_call: TRBJ1-1
v_call: TRBV5-1
clone_size: .
d_call: .
cdr3_aa: CASYRGGMNTEAFF
cdr3_nt: TGCGCCAGCTACCGGGGGGGAATGAACACTGAAGCTTTCTTT

cdr3_length: 17
j_call: TRBJ2-5
v_call: TRBV27
clone_size: once
d_call: TRBD2
cdr3_aa: CASKVGLAGGGQETQYF
cdr3_nt: TGTGCCAGCAAAGTGGGACTAGCGGGAGGGGGACAAGAGACCCAGTACTTC

cdr3_length: 13
j_call: TRBJ2-6
v_call: TRBV19
clone_size: .
d_call: .
cdr3_aa: CASSITGANVLTF
cdr3_nt: TGTGCCAGTAGTATCACTGGGGCCAACGTCCTGACTTTC

cdr3_length: 15
j_call: TRBJ2-3
v_call: TRBV7-3
clone_size: few
d_call: .
cdr3_aa: CASSLMSSRTDTQYF
cdr3_nt: TGTGCCAGCAGCTTAATGTCTTCCCGCACAGATACGCAGTATTTT

cdr3_length: 15
j_call: TRBJ1-1
v_call: TRBV18
clone_size: .
d_call: .
cdr3_aa: CASSPIEGENTEAFF
cdr3_nt: TGTGCCAGCTCACCAATCGAGGGAGAGAACACTGAAGCTTTCTTT

cdr3_length: 16
j_call: TRBJ2-1
v_call: TRBV29-1
clone_size: .
d_call: TRBD2
cdr3_aa: CSVQPKASGTYNEQFF
cdr3_nt: TGCAGCGTCCAACCAAAGGCTAGCGGGACTTACAATGAGCAGTTCTTC

cdr3_length: 14
j_call: TRBJ2-2
v_call: TRBV27
clone_size: .
d_call: TRBD2
cdr3_aa: CASSGLAYTGELFF
cdr3_nt: TGTGCCAGCAGCGGACTAGCGTACACCGGGGAGCTGTTTTTT

cdr3_length: 13
j_call: TRBJ1-1
v_call: TRBV5-4
clone_size: .
d_call: .
cdr3_aa: CASSVRDATEAFF
cdr3_nt: TGTGCCAGCAGCGTCAGGGATGCCACTGAAGCTTTCTTT

cdr3_length: 16
j_call: TRBJ2-5
v_call: TRBV5-4
clone_size: .
d_call: TRBD2
cdr3_aa: CASSLEGLLARETQYF
cdr3_nt: TGTGCCAGCAGCTTGGAGGGACTACTGGCGAGAGAGACCCAGTACTTC

cdr3_length: 14
j_call: TRBJ2-1
v_call: TRBV19
clone_size: .
d_call: .
cdr3_aa: CASSIAGDPGEQFF
cdr3_nt: TGTGCCAGTAGTATAGCGGGGGACCCAGGTGAGCAGTTCTTC

cdr3_length: 16
j_call: TRBJ2-3
v_call: TRBV28
clone_size: .
d_call: TRBD2
cdr3_aa: CASSFLLAGGEDTQYF
cdr3_nt: TGTGCCAGCAGTTTTTTACTAGCGGGAGGGGAAGATACGCAGTATTTT

cdr3_length: 12
j_call: TRBJ1-1
v_call: TRBV19
clone_size: .
d_call: .
cdr3_aa: CASSIEAWGAFF
cdr3_nt: TGTGCCAGTAGTATAGAAGCGTGGGGCGCTTTCTTT

cdr3_length: 13
j_call: TRBJ2-7
v_call: TRBV19
clone_size: .
d_call: .
cdr3_aa: CASSAGSEYEQYF
cdr3_nt: TGTGCCAGTAGCGCAGGCTCAGAATACGAGCAGTACTTC

cdr3_length: 15
j_call: TRBJ1-5
v_call: TRBV2
clone_size: .
d_call: .
cdr3_aa: CASREGHSRNQPQHF
cdr3_nt: TGTGCCAGCAGAGAGGGACATTCCCGCAATCAGCCCCAGCATTTT

cdr3_length: 16
j_call: TRBJ1-6
v_call: TRBV28
clone_size: .
d_call: .
cdr3_aa: CASSLSASGAHSPLHF
cdr3_nt: TGTGCCAGCAGTTTATCTGCCTCAGGGGCCCATTCACCCCTCCACTTT

cdr3_length: 17
j_call: TRBJ2-7
v_call: TRBV18
clone_size: .
d_call: .
cdr3_aa: CASSPYPRRTDSYEQYF
cdr3_nt: TGTGCCAGCTCACCCTACCCCCGACGGACAGACTCCTACGAGCAGTACTTC

cdr3_length: 15
j_call: TRBJ2-7
v_call: TRBV10-2
clone_size: once
d_call: TRBD2
cdr3_aa: CASSEMGGRAYEQYF
cdr3_nt: TGCGCCAGCAGTGAGATGGGGGGGAGGGCCTACGAGCAGTACTTC

cdr3_length: 17
j_call: TRBJ2-5
v_call: TRBV18
clone_size: .
d_call: TRBD2
cdr3_aa: CASSPIAAGVHAETQYF
cdr3_nt: TGTGCCAGCTCACCGATTGCAGCGGGAGTCCATGCAGAGACCCAGTACTTC

cdr3_length: 14
j_call: TRBJ2-5
v_call: TRBV4-1
clone_size: .
d_call: .
cdr3_aa: CASSHRQAQETQYF
cdr3_nt: TGCGCCAGCAGCCACCGACAGGCCCAAGAGACCCAGTACTTC

cdr3_length: 17
j_call: TRBJ2-3
v_call: TRBV5-1
clone_size: .
d_call: TRBD2
cdr3_aa: CASSPKSAGGPTDTQYF
cdr3_nt: TGCGCCAGCAGCCCTAAGTCTGCGGGAGGGCCCACAGATACGCAGTATTTT

cdr3_length: 13
j_call: TRBJ1-2
v_call: TRBV29-1
clone_size: .
d_call: TRBD1
cdr3_aa: CSVEGGTGFGYTF
cdr3_nt: TGCAGCGTTGAAGGCGGGACAGGATTTGGCTACACCTTC

cdr3_length: 15
j_call: TRBJ2-1
v_call: TRBV7-9
clone_size: .
d_call: TRBD1
cdr3_aa: CASSTGTGGVNEQFF
cdr3_nt: TGTGCCAGCAGCACCGGGACAGGGGGGGTCAATGAGCAGTTCTTC

cdr3_length: 13
j_call: TRBJ1-2
v_call: TRBV27
clone_size: .
d_call: .
cdr3_aa: CASSSGHPWGYTF
cdr3_nt: TGTGCCAGCAGTTCGGGACACCCCTGGGGCTACACCTTC

cdr3_length: 14
j_call: TRBJ2-1
v_call: TRBV12-5
clone_size: once
d_call: .
cdr3_aa: CASGLADSYNEQFF
cdr3_nt: TGTGCTAGTGGCTTAGCGGATTCCTACAATGAGCAGTTCTTC

cdr3_length: 15
j_call: TRBJ2-7
v_call: TRBV5-1
clone_size: .
d_call: TRBD2
cdr3_aa: CASSWIAGGIYEQYF
cdr3_nt: TGCGCCAGCAGCTGGATAGCGGGGGGAATCTACGAGCAGTACTTC

cdr3_length: 19
j_call: TRBJ2-5
v_call: TRBV11-2
clone_size: once
d_call: TRBD1
cdr3_aa: CASSRQGSSNGRLSETQYF
cdr3_nt: TGTGCCAGCAGCAGACAGGGGAGTAGCAACGGGAGATTGTCGGAGACCCAGTACTTC

cdr3_length: 12
j_call: TRBJ1-1
v_call: TRBV14
clone_size: once
d_call: .
cdr3_aa: CASSQGGRGAFF
cdr3_nt: TGTGCCAGCAGCCAAGGGGGGCGCGGGGCTTTCTTT

cdr3_length: 15
j_call: TRBJ1-2
v_call: TRBV7-2
clone_size: .
d_call: TRBD1
cdr3_aa: CASSLGTGSNYGYTF
cdr3_nt: TGTGCCAGCAGCTTAGGGACAGGGTCTAACTATGGCTACACCTTC

cdr3_length: 14
j_call: TRBJ2-3
v_call: TRBV5-1
clone_size: .
d_call: .
cdr3_aa: CASRVRSSTDTQYF
cdr3_nt: TGCGCCAGCAGGGTCAGGTCCAGCACAGATACGCAGTATTTT

cdr3_length: 17
j_call: TRBJ1-1
v_call: TRBV3-1/TRBV3-2
clone_size: .
d_call: .
cdr3_aa: CASSHPPGGVGGTEAFF
cdr3_nt: TGTGCCAGCAGCCATCCCCCCGGGGGGGTGGGTGGAACTGAAGCTTTCTTT

cdr3_length: 14
j_call: TRBJ2-3
v_call: TRBV30
clone_size: once
d_call: TRBD1
cdr3_aa: CAWSPGQARDTQYF
cdr3_nt: TGTGCCTGGAGTCCCGGACAGGCGAGAGATACGCAGTATTTT

cdr3_length: 14
j_call: TRBJ2-7
v_call: TRBV28
clone_size: .
d_call: .
cdr3_aa: CASSLHRTPLEQYF
cdr3_nt: TGTGCCAGCAGTTTACATCGGACTCCCCTAGAGCAGTACTTC

cdr3_length: 14
j_call: TRBJ2-7
v_call: TRBV28
clone_size: few
d_call: TRBD2
cdr3_aa: CASSQAGVSYEQYF
cdr3_nt: TGTGCCAGCAGCCAAGCGGGAGTCTCCTACGAGCAGTACTTC

cdr3_length: 16
j_call: TRBJ1-1
v_call: TRBV10-3
clone_size: .
d_call: .
cdr3_aa: CAISPSKDSLFTEAFF
cdr3_nt: TGTGCCATCAGCCCCTCGAAGGACAGTTTGTTCACTGAAGCTTTCTTT

cdr3_length: 15
j_call: TRBJ2-7
v_call: TRBV27
clone_size: .
d_call: TRBD2
cdr3_aa: CASSRTSGSIYEQYF
cdr3_nt: TGTGCCAGCAGCCGGACTAGCGGGAGTATCTACGAGCAGTACTTC

cdr3_length: 13
j_call: TRBJ2-7
v_call: TRBV11-2
clone_size: .
d_call: .
cdr3_aa: CASSLREDYEQYF
cdr3_nt: TGTGCCAGCAGCTTAAGGGAGGACTACGAGCAGTACTTC

cdr3_length: 13
j_call: TRBJ2-3
v_call: TRBV4-1
clone_size: .
d_call: .
cdr3_aa: CASSQPQGDTQYF
cdr3_nt: TGCGCCAGCAGCCAGCCCCAGGGGGATACGCAGTATTTT

cdr3_length: 16
j_call: TRBJ2-1
v_call: TRBV14
clone_size: .
d_call: .
cdr3_aa: CASSQDLVYRGGEQFF
cdr3_nt: TGTGCCAGCAGCCAAGATCTCGTCTACCGGGGTGGGGAGCAGTTCTTC